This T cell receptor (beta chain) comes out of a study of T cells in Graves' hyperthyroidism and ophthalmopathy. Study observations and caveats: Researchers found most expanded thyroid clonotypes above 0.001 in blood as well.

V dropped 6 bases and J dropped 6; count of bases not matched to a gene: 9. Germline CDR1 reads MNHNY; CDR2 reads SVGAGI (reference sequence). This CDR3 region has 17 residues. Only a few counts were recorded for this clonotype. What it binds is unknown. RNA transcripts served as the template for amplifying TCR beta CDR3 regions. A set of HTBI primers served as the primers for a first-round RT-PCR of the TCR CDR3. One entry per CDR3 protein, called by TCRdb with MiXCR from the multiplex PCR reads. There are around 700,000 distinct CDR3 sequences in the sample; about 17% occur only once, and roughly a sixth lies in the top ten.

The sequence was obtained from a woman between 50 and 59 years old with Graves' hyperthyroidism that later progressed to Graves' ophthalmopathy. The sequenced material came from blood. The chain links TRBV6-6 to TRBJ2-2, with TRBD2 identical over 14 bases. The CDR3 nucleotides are TGTGCCAGCAGCCTGGGACTAGCGGGGGTTATCGCCGGGGAGCTGTTTTTT. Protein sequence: CASSLGLAGVIAGELFF.